This T cell receptor (beta chain) comes out of a study of blood T cell repertoires in COVID-19. Across the study: Whether acute or convalescent, the COVID-19 samples came from the United States, Italy and Spain. PBMCs, B-cell-depleted T cells, or T cells were the source of the cDNA or gDNA that made up the material.

Study processing details: Amplified reference gene primers provided the basis for estimating nucleated cell counts. The method was immunoSEQ multiplex PCR; TCRdb's version includes in-frame clones alone and lacks a portion of them. That table furnishes V, J and clone size, whereas the DNA furnished D and trimming. The sample lists around 170,000 clones; 80% to 85% were seen once. Germline values: CDR1 SEHNR, CDR2 FQNEAQ (reference sequence). The CDR3 is 15 amino acids. V was pared by 5 bases and J by 3 bases, with 9 bases of the junction left unmatched. This TCR derives from a woman in her forties with acute or convalescent COVID-19. The chain couples TRBV7-9 to TRBJ2-7; TRBD1 matches at 8 bases. Sequenced material: peripheral blood. CDR3 sequence (DNA): TGTGCCAGCAGCGCAAGCTCGACAGGGGACTACGAGCAGTACTTC. Translating gives CASSASSTGDYEQYF.